This T cell receptor (beta chain) originates from a study of blood T cell repertoires in COVID-19. Study-level background: T cells, B-cell-depleted T cells, or PBMCs supplied cDNA or gDNA.

CDR3 size: 13 residues. Germline loops: CDR1 SGHAT, CDR2 FQDESV (reference sequence). V was pared by 5 bases and J by 2 bases, with 10 bases between. Per the original methods: Using reference gene primer amplification, nucleated cell counts were estimated. Sequenced by immunoSEQ multiplex PCR; TCRdb stores in-frame clones only, minus some. Clone size and V and J calls were adopted from that table, with D and trimming inferred from the DNA. The sample lists under 350,000 clones; 65% to 90% were seen once. The gene calls are TRBV11-1 and TRBJ2-7, with a weak D call TRBD1 (6 bases). The specimen sequenced was peripheral blood. The sequence derives from a human donor in a cohort sampled during active COVID-19. CDR3 in DNA: TGTGCCAGCAGCGACCGGGACACCTACGAGCAGTACTTC. The encoded protein is CASSDRDTYEQYF.